This TCR beta chain was recovered during a study of human T cells and chemical hapten exposure (dated by TCRdb to about 2021). About the investigation overall: For sensitization, 2% DPC in acetone was applied to a 2 cm by 2 cm area of upper inner arm skin. Throughout the roughly 25-week study period, patients were also given weekly therapeutic DPC doses on the scalp. Patch tests used Finn chambers with 0.01% DPC on the upper back, scored after 6 days by International Contact Dermatitis Research Group standards. The patient cohort, mostly female, included alopecia areata with under or over 50% scalp involvement, alopecia totalis and alopecia universalis. The libraries were sequenced as a pool, and the TCR yield per sample differed mostly because of small variations in library volumes within the pool. Peripheral blood TCR repertoire changes were tracked in vivo in alopecia patients during primary and secondary sensitization to the hapten diphenylcyclopropenone (DPC). Patient blood was sampled pre-sensitization (week 0) and at 2, 6 and about 24 weeks after DPC sensitization. Under 30 alopecia patients gave blood for TCR sequencing at one to four time points (pre-sensitization, 2, 6 and 24 weeks).

In regard to this clonotype: Which antigen it targets is not known. Per-nucleotide qualities are absent, and no much larger clonotype sits a single base away.

The investigation overall reported the following: Patch test score was positively correlated with the number of PT1 expanded TCRs, with significance at thresholds 8, 16 and 32 but not at 4. Repeated subsampling changed both the strength of the expansion versus patch-test correlation and the threshold at which that correlation became significant. Expanded TCRs formed significantly more large CDR3 similarity clusters than pre-sensitization or healthy control sets, consistent with antigen-driven responses. All patients had alopecia, a presumed autoimmune disease, so their immune response might differ from that of healthy individuals. No change with DPC sensitization was found in the number of TCRs above 1 in 1000 frequency, and no evidence of global repertoire structure alterations was found.

In the paper's terms, the time point label means: pre-sensitization, week 0. The treatment or condition label, read with the paper, signifies: therapeutic diphenylcyclopropenone sensitization with weekly scalp DPC. Blood at each patch-test visit was drawn before the patch test was applied. Patients were eligible if aged 18 to 70, diagnosed with alopecia and judged suitable for DPC therapy, and pregnant patients were excluded. Total RNA was isolated from unfractionated whole blood collected in Tempus Blood RNA tubes. The library was generated by RACE. Sequencing was performed on a NextSeq 500. Library preparation attached unique molecular identifiers to individual cDNA molecules for quantitative, reproducible TCR counting. Each blood RNA sample was used to sequence both TCR alpha and TCR beta chains. The authors' analysis ran thus. Samples had a median of approximately 96,000 TCRs, with a range from about 23,224 to 750,000. The Decombinator software suite was used to annotate the V, J and CDR3 of the TCR reads. Every sample was subsampled to the same number of TCRs (28,000) for the PS versus PT1 abundance plots. Expanded TCRs were defined as absent before sensitization and observed at least eight times at the 2-week time point. The public sequencing data were trimmed at Q25 with fastp and processed into clonotypes with MiXCR by TCRdb, which kept only in-frame beta chains. Every CDR3 protein is listed once, alongside the most common genes and DNA of its rows. The V and J calls reflect TCRdb's pipeline rather than the authors' work. The table for this sample lists 300,000 to 400,000 distinct CDR3 sequences; approximately 5.1% of them were counted only once. 2% to 3% of the sample is taken by the ten largest.

The CDR3 runs 15 amino acids, cysteine and phenylalanine included. Of all the DNA, just the CDR3 is kept, 45 bases in frame from base 1. As encoded in the germline V gene (reference sequence), CDR1 is PRHDT while CDR2 is FYEKMQ. The germline V end is reduced by 0 bases and the J end by 6 bases; junction bases left unmatched: 5. Material: whole blood, obtained in connection with sensitization to the hapten diphenylcyclopropenone (DPC). This receptor was taken from a woman aged 50 to 60 with alopecia areata. Some clones in this sample may be carry-over from other donors' samples. The sequence joins TRBV13 to TRBJ2-7; 10 bases in the middle match TRBD2. The CDR3 in this case is CASSLGSGRAPEQYF. The DNA is as follows: TGTGCCAGCAGCTTAGGGAGCGGGAGGGCCCCCGAGCAGTACTTC. When the CDR3 is completed using the reference TRBV13 and TRBJ2-7 genes on either side, the full variable domain is AAGVIQSPRHLIKEKRETATLKCYPIPRHDTVYWYQQGPGQDPQFLISFYEKMQSDKGSIPDRFSAQQFSDYHSELNMSSLELGDSALYFCASSLGSGRAPEQYFGPGTRLTVT.